Listed below are T cell receptor beta chains from one sample, sequenced in a study of shared clonotypes between healthy human individuals. The protocol was immunoSEQ multiplex PCR, while the TCRdb copy is restricted to in-frame clones and leaves out a portion. The data contain about 1 million clones, under 80% of them singletons. The sequencing input was memory CD4+ T cells sorted from blood. The receptors originated from a man aged 18 to 29 in good health. Each CDR3 is given with its conserved first and last residue. D genes are given only for firm matches. Only part of the rows carry a size: once, few, many, or a class if the clone is expanded.

V: TRBV27; D: TRBD2; size: .; J: TRBJ2-7; DNA: TGTGCCAGCAGGGCCGGGACTAGCGGGTACGAGCAGTACTTC; CDR3: CASRAGTSGYEQYF
V: TRBV30; D: .; size: .; J: TRBJ2-7; DNA: TGTGCCTCCACCGGGCTCTCCAGCCACGAGCAGTACTTC; CDR3: CASTGLSSHEQYF
V: TRBV29-1; D: .; size: .; J: TRBJ1-2; DNA: TGCAGCGTTTCCGGCAAGTATGGCTACACCTTC; CDR3: CSVSGKYGYTF
V: TRBV18; D: TRBD1; size: .; J: TRBJ1-5; DNA: TGTGCCAGCTCACCGGGACAGGGGGGCAATCAGCCCCAGCATTTT; CDR3: CASSPGQGGNQPQHF
V: TRBV7-6; D: .; size: .; J: TRBJ2-2; DNA: TGTGCCAGCAGCTCCGAGGGCGCGAACACCGGGGAGCTGTTTTTT; CDR3: CASSSEGANTGELFF
V: TRBV6-1; D: TRBD1; size: .; J: TRBJ2-4; DNA: TGTGCCAGCAGAGACCGGGACAGAAAAAACATTCAGTACTTC; CDR3: CASRDRDRKNIQYF
V: TRBV20-1; D: .; size: .; J: TRBJ2-5; DNA: TGCAGTGCTAGGGTAGGGGAGACCCAGTACTTC; CDR3: CSARVGETQYF
V: TRBV10-2; D: .; size: .; J: TRBJ1-2; DNA: TGCGCCACCCAGGACAGTAACTATGGCTACACCTTC; CDR3: CATQDSNYGYTF
V: TRBV10-2; D: .; size: .; J: TRBJ2-7; DNA: TGCGCCAGCAGCCCCGACACGGTCGGGGAGCAGTACTTC; CDR3: CASSPDTVGEQYF
V: TRBV2; D: .; size: few; J: TRBJ2-5; DNA: TGTGCCAGCAGTGAAAGAGGGGGTCTGGGAGAGACCCAGTACTTC; CDR3: CASSERGGLGETQYF
V: TRBV19; D: .; size: .; J: TRBJ2-6; DNA: TGTGCCAGTAGTTTTTCTGGGGCCAACGTCCTGACTTTC; CDR3: CASSFSGANVLTF
V: TRBV10-1; D: .; size: few; J: TRBJ2-1; DNA: TGCGCCAGCAGTGCCGGGACTGGAAACAATGAGCAGTTCTTC; CDR3: CASSAGTGNNEQFF
V: TRBV7-2; D: TRBD1; size: .; J: TRBJ1-1; DNA: TGTGCCAGCACCCTGGGACAGCAACCGAACACTGAAGCTTTCTTT; CDR3: CASTLGQQPNTEAFF
V: TRBV6-5; D: TRBD2; size: .; J: TRBJ2-1; DNA: TGTGCCAGCAGTTTTGGACTAGCGAACAATGAGCAGTTCTTC; CDR3: CASSFGLANNEQFF
V: TRBV2; D: .; size: .; J: TRBJ2-1; DNA: TGTGCCAGCAGTTTACAGGGAGCTTTCTCCAATGAGCAGTTCTTC; CDR3: CASSLQGAFSNEQFF
V: TRBV29-1; D: .; size: .; J: TRBJ2-1; DNA: TGCAGCGTTGAAGACAGGATAAGGGGTGAGCAGTTCTTC; CDR3: CSVEDRIRGEQFF
V: TRBV7-2; D: .; size: few; J: TRBJ2-7; DNA: TGTGCCAGCAGCTTAGACAGCACTCACCCCTACGAGCAGTACTTC; CDR3: CASSLDSTHPYEQYF
V: TRBV29-1; D: TRBD1; size: .; J: TRBJ2-4; DNA: TGCAGCGCCGTACCGGACAGGGGACCAAACATTCAGTACTTC; CDR3: CSAVPDRGPNIQYF
V: TRBV28; D: .; size: .; J: TRBJ1-4; DNA: TGTGCCAGCATCGCGGGGCGGGAAAAACTGTTTTTT; CDR3: CASIAGREKLFF
V: TRBV7-9; D: TRBD2; size: .; J: TRBJ2-1; DNA: TGTGCCAGCAGCTTGCGGGGGGCAAAGGTTCCCGATGAGCAGTTCTTC; CDR3: CASSLRGAKVPDEQFF
V: TRBV2; D: TRBD1; size: .; J: TRBJ2-7; DNA: TGTGCCAGCAGTGAAGAGAGGACAGGCCGCTACGAGCAGTACTTC; CDR3: CASSEERTGRYEQYF
V: TRBV11-3; D: TRBD2; size: .; J: TRBJ2-5; DNA: TGTGCCAGCAGCTCTAGCGGGGGGGCTGAAGAGACCCAGTACTTC; CDR3: CASSSSGGAEETQYF
V: TRBV30; D: .; size: .; J: TRBJ1-4; DNA: TGTGCCTGGAGTTTGGGGGAAAAACTGTTTTTT; CDR3: CAWSLGEKLFF
V: TRBV6-5; D: .; size: .; J: TRBJ1-5; DNA: TGTGCCAGCAGTCCTGGACAGATTAGCAATCAGCCCCAGCATTTT; CDR3: CASSPGQISNQPQHF
V: TRBV2; D: TRBD2; size: once; J: TRBJ2-1; DNA: TGTGCCAGCAGTCTAGCGGGGGTCAACAATGAGCAGTTCTTC; CDR3: CASSLAGVNNEQFF
V: TRBV11-2; D: TRBD2; size: few; J: TRBJ2-2; DNA: TGTGCCAGCAGGGCTGGGGCGGGAGGTGTCGGGGAGCTGTTTTTT; CDR3: CASRAGAGGVGELFF
V: TRBV18; D: .; size: .; J: TRBJ1-6; DNA: TGTGCCAGCTCACCACCCGGGCAGAAAGGGTATTCACCCCTCCACTTT; CDR3: CASSPPGQKGYSPLHF
V: TRBV5-4; D: TRBD1; size: .; J: TRBJ2-1; DNA: TGTGCCAGCAGCTTAGGGGGCCTACCCCACAATGAGCAGTTCTTC; CDR3: CASSLGGLPHNEQFF
V: TRBV11-2; D: .; size: .; J: TRBJ2-2; DNA: TGTGCCAGCAGCTTAGATTTGGCCGTCCTCGGGGAGCTGTTTTTT; CDR3: CASSLDLAVLGELFF
V: TRBV7-2; D: .; size: .; J: TRBJ2-6; DNA: TGTGCCAGCAGCTTCTCTACGCTCTCTGGGGCCAACGTCCTGACTTTC; CDR3: CASSFSTLSGANVLTF
V: TRBV12-5; D: TRBD2; size: .; J: TRBJ2-7; DNA: TGTGCTAGTGGTCCAGCGGGAGTGGGTGAGCAGTACTTC; CDR3: CASGPAGVGEQYF
V: TRBV5-4; D: TRBD1; size: .; J: TRBJ2-7; DNA: TGTGCCAGCAGCTTGGAATTTGGCCGACAGGGGAGCTCCTCCGAGCAGTACTTC; CDR3: CASSLEFGRQGSSSEQYF
V: TRBV27; D: TRBD1; size: .; J: TRBJ1-6; DNA: TGTGCCAGCAGACTATGGACAGGATATAATTCACCCCTCCACTTT; CDR3: CASRLWTGYNSPLHF
V: TRBV25-1; D: TRBD1; size: once; J: TRBJ1-2; DNA: TGTGCCAGCAGTGGACAGGGACTCTATGGCTACACCTTC; CDR3: CASSGQGLYGYTF
V: TRBV9; D: TRBD2; size: .; J: TRBJ2-1; DNA: TGTGCCAGCAACCCTAGCGGGACAACCAATGAGCAGTTCTTC; CDR3: CASNPSGTTNEQFF
V: TRBV6-1; D: TRBD2; size: .; J: TRBJ2-1; DNA: TGTGCCAGCAGGCTAGCGGTCCCAGCCTACAATGAGCAGTTCTTC; CDR3: CASRLAVPAYNEQFF
V: TRBV11-3; D: TRBD1; size: .; J: TRBJ2-2; DNA: TGTGCCAGCAGCTTAACAGGGGAGGGGGAGCTGTTTTTT; CDR3: CASSLTGEGELFF
V: TRBV10-3; D: .; size: .; J: TRBJ1-2; DNA: TGTGCCATTACACCGACGGGCTATGGCTACACCTTC; CDR3: CAITPTGYGYTF
V: TRBV25-1; D: TRBD1; size: .; J: TRBJ1-4; DNA: TGTGCCAGCAGTGTTATGACAGGGGGGGGTGAAAAACTGTTTTTT; CDR3: CASSVMTGGGEKLFF
V: TRBV19; D: .; size: .; J: TRBJ2-3; DNA: TGTGCCAGTAGTATAAAGGTGGACAGCCCGCAGTATTTT; CDR3: CASSIKVDSPQYF
V: TRBV27; D: .; size: .; J: TRBJ2-7; DNA: TGTGCCAGCAGTCCGAGGAGCTCCTACGAGCAGTACTTC; CDR3: CASSPRSSYEQYF
V: TRBV28; D: .; size: .; J: TRBJ1-5; DNA: TGTGCCAGCAGTCTGCTGGGACGTGATCAGCCCCAGCATTTT; CDR3: CASSLLGRDQPQHF
V: TRBV6-1; D: .; size: .; J: TRBJ1-6; DNA: TGTGCCAGCGCCAGGAGCTCCTATAATTCACCCCTCCACTTT; CDR3: CASARSSYNSPLHF
V: TRBV27; D: TRBD1; size: .; J: TRBJ2-3; DNA: TGTGCCAGCAGTTTTCCCCAGGGGGCAAATACGCAGTATTTT; CDR3: CASSFPQGANTQYF
V: TRBV7-9; D: .; size: .; J: TRBJ1-4; DNA: TGTGCCAGCGCGTATCGACAGGATAATGAAAAACTGTTTTTT; CDR3: CASAYRQDNEKLFF
V: TRBV28; D: .; size: .; J: TRBJ1-6; DNA: TGTGCCAGCGGGGGGGGACCGATCTCGCCTCACTTT; CDR3: CASGGGPISPHF
V: TRBV7-9; D: .; size: few; J: TRBJ1-2; DNA: TGTGCCAGCAGCCAGACCGCTGTTTACACCTTC; CDR3: CASSQTAVYTF
V: TRBV5-1; D: .; size: many; J: TRBJ1-5; DNA: TGCGCCAGCAGCTTGGAGGATCAGCCCCAGCATTTT; CDR3: CASSLEDQPQHF
V: TRBV27; D: .; size: .; J: TRBJ1-4; DNA: TGTGCCAGCAGTTTACGGATAAATGAAAAACTGTTTTTT; CDR3: CASSLRINEKLFF
V: TRBV7-9; D: .; size: .; J: TRBJ1-2; DNA: TGTGCCAGCAGCTTAGCGGCAGACTATGGCTACACCTTC; CDR3: CASSLAADYGYTF
V: TRBV10-3; D: TRBD2; size: .; J: TRBJ2-7; DNA: TGTGCCATCAGTGAGGCCCTGACTAGCGGGGGGCGGAGAAGGCAGTACTTC; CDR3: CAISEALTSGGRRRQYF
V: TRBV9; D: .; size: .; J: TRBJ2-2; DNA: TGTGCCAGCAGCGGGCTCCCGATTGGCACCGGGGAGCTGTTTTTT; CDR3: CASSGLPIGTGELFF
V: TRBV6-1; D: .; size: .; J: TRBJ2-5; DNA: TGTGCCAGCAGTGTTATATTGGAGACCCAGTACTTC; CDR3: CASSVILETQYF
V: TRBV6-1; D: .; size: .; J: TRBJ1-3; DNA: TGTGCCAGCAGCTGGGGAGGGGGCACCATATATTTT; CDR3: CASSWGGGTIYF
V: TRBV10-3; D: TRBD1; size: .; J: TRBJ1-5; DNA: TGTGCCATATCGGACAGGGGGGGCAATCAGCCCCAGCATTTT; CDR3: CAISDRGGNQPQHF
V: TRBV10-1; D: TRBD2; size: many; J: TRBJ2-5; DNA: TGCGCCAGCAGTCCGACGGGGACTAGCGGACAAGAGACCCAGTACTTC; CDR3: CASSPTGTSGQETQYF
V: TRBV5-6; D: .; size: .; J: TRBJ2-1; DNA: TGTGCCAGCAGTCATTATGACGCGAGCTCCTACAATGAGCAGTTCTTC; CDR3: CASSHYDASSYNEQFF
V: TRBV30; D: .; size: .; J: TRBJ2-1; DNA: TGTGCCTGGAGCAAGCGGACAGACAATGAGCAGTTCTTC; CDR3: CAWSKRTDNEQFF
V: TRBV5-1; D: TRBD1; size: .; J: TRBJ1-4; DNA: TGCGCCAGCAGCTGGACAGGGGGCGCAGGGGAAAAACTGTTTTTT; CDR3: CASSWTGGAGEKLFF